The TCR beta chain under discussion was sequenced for a study of monozygotic twins with inflammatory bowel disease. About this clonotype itself: The antigen remains unidentified.

Study-wide findings and caveats: Patient-to-patient differences in immunosuppressive treatment may have added variability to the repertoires.

Germline CDR1 is SGHRS and CDR2 is YFSETQ. The CDR3 contains 12 residues. Following a re-call of the 5' RACE reads, TCRdb has one entry per CDR3 protein and lacks DNA. This table holds about 450,000 distinct CDR3 sequences. The sequencing input was blood. The rearrangement links TRBV5-1 to TRBJ2-1; without DNA, the TCRdb call of TRBD2 cannot be checked. This receptor was obtained from a human donor with ulcerative colitis or Crohn's disease, or a healthy co-twin of an affected twin (not recorded which). The CDR3: CASSRDSYEQFF.